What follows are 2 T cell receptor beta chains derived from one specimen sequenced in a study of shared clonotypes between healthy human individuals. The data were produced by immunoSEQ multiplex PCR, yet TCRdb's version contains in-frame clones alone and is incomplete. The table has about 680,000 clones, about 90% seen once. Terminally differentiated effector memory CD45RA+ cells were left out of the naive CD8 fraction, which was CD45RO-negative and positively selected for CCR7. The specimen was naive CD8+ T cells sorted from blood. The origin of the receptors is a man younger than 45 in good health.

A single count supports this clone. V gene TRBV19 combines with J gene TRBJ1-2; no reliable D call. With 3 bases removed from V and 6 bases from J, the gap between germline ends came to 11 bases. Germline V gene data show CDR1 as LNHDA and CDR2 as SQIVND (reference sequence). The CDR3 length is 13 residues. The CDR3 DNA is TGTGCCAGTAGTATGCGGAGGGAGCATGGCTACACCTTC. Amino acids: CASSMRREHGYTF.

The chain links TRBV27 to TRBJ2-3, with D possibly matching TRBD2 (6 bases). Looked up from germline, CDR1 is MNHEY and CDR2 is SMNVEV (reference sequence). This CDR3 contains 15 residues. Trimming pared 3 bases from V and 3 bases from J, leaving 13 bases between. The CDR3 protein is CASSFEAGFTDTQYF. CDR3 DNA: TGTGCCAGCAGTTTTGAGGCGGGATTTACAGATACGCAGTATTTT.